These 8 T cell receptor beta chains were all obtained from the same sample, sequenced in a study of blood T cell repertoires in COVID-19. Clones were sequenced by immunoSEQ multiplex PCR, and TCRdb holds only the in-frame ones, with some missing. The sample lists 150,000 or so clones, about four fifths occurring once. The sample consisted of peripheral blood. The receptors were sampled from an older woman with acute or convalescent COVID-19.

The chain is built from TRBV6-4 and TRBJ1-5; TRBD1 aligns across 11 bases. The CDR3 runs 19 residues. Germline CDR1 and CDR2: MRHNA and SNTAGT. The V gene end was trimmed by 7 bases and the J gene end by 0 bases; junction bases not matched to a gene: 14. CDR3 bases: TGTGCCAGCAACTTCCGGACAGGGGGCCCGCTTTATAGCAATCAGCCCCAGCATTTT. This translates into CASNFRTGGPLYSNQPQHF.

The rearrangement uses TRBV18 and TRBJ2-1; maybe TRBD1 (5 bases). The CDR3 has 16 amino acids. Per germline, CDR1 KGHSH and CDR2 LQKENI. V dropped 0 bases and J dropped 8 bases, with 17 bases sitting between them. CDR3 sequence: CASSPPGDRQIDEQFF. The CDR3 nucleotides are TGTGCCAGCTCACCACCAGGCGACAGACAGATCGATGAGCAGTTCTTC.

The chain recombines TRBV12-5 with TRBJ2-1; perhaps TRBD1 as D (6 bases). CDR3 length: 17 amino acids. The V gene's germline CDR1 is LGHNT and CDR2 FRNRAP. V lost 1 base and J lost 0, with 13 bases in between. DNA for the CDR3: TGTGCTAGTGGTTTGGAGGGACATTTGAGCTCCTACAATGAGCAGTTCTTC. Translation: CASGLEGHLSSYNEQFF.

The CDR3 is CASSQPNTGGYGYTF. Here the CDR3 DNA reads TGCGCCAGCAGCCAGCCAAACACGGGGGGCTATGGCTACACCTTC. The rearrangement joins TRBV4-1 to TRBJ1-2; possibly TRBD1 for D (5 bases). The CDR3 extends over 15 amino acids. V was shortened by 3 bases and J by 4 bases, with 15 bases between the two germline ends. Germline V gene sequence: CDR1 MGHRA, CDR2 YSYEKL.

In this sample, this clone turned up a few times. This rearrangement joins TRBV4-1 to TRBJ1-2; D may be TRBD1 (5 bases). Trimming took off 4 bases at V and 2 bases at J, with 11 bases between the two ends. CDR3 length equals 14 residues. The germline gives CDR1 MGHRA, CDR2 YSYEKL. This CDR3 is CASSRKTGNYGYTF. In DNA form, the CDR3 reads TGCGCCAGCAGCCGCAAAACAGGCAACTATGGCTACACCTTC.

Here the CDR3 reads CASRLGANVLTF. The CDR3 nucleotides are TGTGCCAGCAGACTTGGGGCCAACGTCCTGACTTTC. V usage is TRBV3-1 (or the pseudogene TRBV3-2) and J usage is TRBJ2-6, with D unresolved. The CDR3 has 12 amino acids. Between the trimmed V and J ends, which lost 6 bases and 3 bases, there was a span of 3 bases. CDR1 and CDR2 (germline): LGHDT, YNNKEL (reference sequence).

The chain combines TRBV27 with TRBJ2-4, with 7 nucleotides matching TRBD2. Germline V CDR1 and CDR2: MNHEY, SMNVEV (reference sequence). V lost 1 base and J lost 7; bases outside the gene matches: 7. The CDR3 is 15 residues long. CDR3 region: CASSLFSGDRNIQYF. The CDR3 DNA reads as TGTGCCAGCAGTTTATTCAGCGGGGATAGGAACATTCAGTACTTC.

The chain carries TRBV6-2 or TRBV6-3 and TRBJ2-1, with 13 bases aligning to TRBD2. CDR3 length: 15 amino acids. Germline trimming cut 5 bases from V and 15 bases from J; bases unmatched to any gene: 13. From germline, CDR1 is MNHEY and CDR2 SVGEGT. The CDR3 protein is CASSRRATSGGPRFF. The CDR3 DNA follows: TGTGCCAGCAGTCGCCGCGCGACTAGCGGGGGGCCGAGGTTCTTC.